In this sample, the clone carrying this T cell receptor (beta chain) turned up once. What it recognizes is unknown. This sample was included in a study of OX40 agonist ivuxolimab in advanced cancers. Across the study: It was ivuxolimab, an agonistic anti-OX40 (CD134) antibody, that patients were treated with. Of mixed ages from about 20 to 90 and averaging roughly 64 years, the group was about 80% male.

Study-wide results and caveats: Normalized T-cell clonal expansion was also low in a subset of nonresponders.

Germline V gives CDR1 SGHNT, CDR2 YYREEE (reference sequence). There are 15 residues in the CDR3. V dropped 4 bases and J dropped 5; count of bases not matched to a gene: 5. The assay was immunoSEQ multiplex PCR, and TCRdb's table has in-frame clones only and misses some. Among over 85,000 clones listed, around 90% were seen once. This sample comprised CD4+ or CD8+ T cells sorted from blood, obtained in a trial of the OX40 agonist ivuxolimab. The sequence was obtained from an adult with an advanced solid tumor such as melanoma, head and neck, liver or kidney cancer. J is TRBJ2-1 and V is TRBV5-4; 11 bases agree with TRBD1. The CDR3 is CASSPGTGGDNEQFF. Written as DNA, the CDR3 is TGTGCCAGCAGCCCCGGGACAGGGGGGGACAATGAGCAGTTCTTC.